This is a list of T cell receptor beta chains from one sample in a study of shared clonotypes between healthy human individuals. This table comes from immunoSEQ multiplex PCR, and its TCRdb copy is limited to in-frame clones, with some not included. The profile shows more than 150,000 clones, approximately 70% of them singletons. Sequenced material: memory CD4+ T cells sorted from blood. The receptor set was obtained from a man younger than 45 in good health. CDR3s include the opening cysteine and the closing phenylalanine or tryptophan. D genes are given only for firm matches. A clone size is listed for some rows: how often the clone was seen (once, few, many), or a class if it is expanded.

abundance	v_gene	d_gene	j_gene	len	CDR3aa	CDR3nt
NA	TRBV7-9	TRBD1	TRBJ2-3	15	CASSFKDRGVDTQYF	TGTGCCAGCAGCTTTAAAGACAGGGGTGTGGATACGCAGTATTTT
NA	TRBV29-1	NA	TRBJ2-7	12	CSVIGNTDEQYF	TGCAGCGTAATCGGCAATACCGACGAGCAGTACTTC
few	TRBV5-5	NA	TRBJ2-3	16	CASSFSPQRSTDTQYF	TGTGCCAGCAGCTTCAGCCCACAGCGGAGCACAGATACGCAGTATTTT
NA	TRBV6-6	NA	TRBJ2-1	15	CASSSLPGSYNEQFF	TGTGCCAGCAGTTCCCTACCCGGGTCCTACAATGAGCAGTTCTTC
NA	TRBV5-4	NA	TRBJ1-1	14	CASSLALPGTEAFF	TGTGCCAGCAGCTTAGCGCTCCCCGGCACTGAAGCTTTCTTT
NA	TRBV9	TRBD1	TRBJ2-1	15	CASSVTGDQYNEQFF	TGTGCCAGCAGCGTAACAGGGGACCAATACAATGAGCAGTTCTTC
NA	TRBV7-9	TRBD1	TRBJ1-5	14	CAGDRVPSNQPQHF	TGTGCCGGAGACAGGGTGCCGAGCAATCAGCCCCAGCATTTT
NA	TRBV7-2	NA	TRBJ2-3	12	CASSSPGDTQYF	TGTGCCAGCAGCTCGCCCGGTGATACGCAGTATTTT
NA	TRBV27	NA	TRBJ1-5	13	CASSERYGQPQHF	TGTGCCAGCAGCGAGCGTTATGGTCAGCCCCAGCATTTT
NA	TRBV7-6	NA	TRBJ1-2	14	CASSVDSYGYPYTF	TGTGCCAGCAGCGTAGACAGCTATGGCTATCCCTACACCTTC
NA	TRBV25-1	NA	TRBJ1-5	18	CASSGGHTGQGSNQPQHF	TGTGCCAGCAGTGGGGGCCACACTGGGCAGGGGAGCAATCAGCCCCAGCATTTT
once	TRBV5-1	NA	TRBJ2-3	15	CASSLSGGSTDTQYF	TGCGCCAGCAGCTTGTCTGGCGGGAGCACAGATACGCAGTATTTT
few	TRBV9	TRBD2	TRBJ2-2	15	CASSVAGTSAGELFF	TGTGCCAGCAGCGTTGCCGGGACTAGCGCCGGGGAGCTGTTTTTT
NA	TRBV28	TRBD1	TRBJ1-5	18	CASSLGQGKTISNQPQHF	TGTGCCAGCAGTTTGGGACAGGGGAAAACGATTAGCAATCAGCCCCAGCATTTT
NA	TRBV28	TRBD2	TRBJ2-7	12	CASSLQTSGQYF	TGTGCCAGCAGTTTACAAACTAGCGGGCAGTACTTC
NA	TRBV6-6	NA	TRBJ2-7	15	CASSFRDKSSYEQYF	TGTGCCAGCAGTTTTAGGGACAAAAGCTCCTACGAGCAGTACTTC
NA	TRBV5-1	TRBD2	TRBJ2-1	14	CASSLGRSGTEQFF	TGCGCCAGCAGCTTGGGACGAAGCGGGACTGAGCAGTTCTTC
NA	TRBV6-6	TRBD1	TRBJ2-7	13	CASSGTGTYEQYF	TGTGCCAGTTCCGGGACAGGCACCTACGAGCAGTACTTC
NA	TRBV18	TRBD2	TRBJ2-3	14	CASSPGLAPDTQYF	TGTGCCAGCTCACCGGGACTAGCTCCAGATACGCAGTATTTT
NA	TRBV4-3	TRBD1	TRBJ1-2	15	CASSQGTTGGRGYTF	TGCGCCAGCAGCCAGGGAACTACAGGGGGCCGTGGCTACACCTTC
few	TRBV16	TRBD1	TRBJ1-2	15	CASSLSLGTAYGYTF	TGTGCCAGCAGCCTCAGCCTCGGGACAGCTTATGGCTACACCTTC
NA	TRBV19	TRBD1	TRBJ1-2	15	CASSVITGTGSGYTF	TGTGCCAGTAGCGTCATTACCGGGACAGGGAGTGGCTACACCTTC
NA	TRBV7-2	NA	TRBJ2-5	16	CASSLTGTGGQETQYF	TGTGCCAGCAGCTTAACAGGGACGGGTGGCCAAGAGACCCAGTACTTC
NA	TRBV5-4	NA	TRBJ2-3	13	CASSRVGEDTQYF	TGTGCCAGCAGCCGGGTTGGGGAAGATACGCAGTATTTT
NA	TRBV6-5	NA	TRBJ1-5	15	CASRPVRGSNQPQHF	TGTGCCAGCAGACCCGTTAGGGGGAGCAATCAGCCCCAGCATTTT
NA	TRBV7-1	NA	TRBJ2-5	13	CASSPSLVETQYF	TGTGCCAGCAGCCCAAGCCTGGTGGAGACCCAGTACTTC
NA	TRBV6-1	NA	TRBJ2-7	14	CASSHSTGAYEQYF	TGTGCCAGCAGTCATTCGACAGGAGCCTACGAGCAGTACTTC
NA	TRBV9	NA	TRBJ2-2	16	CASSVGGQRNTGELFF	TGTGCCAGCAGCGTAGGAGGACAGAGAAACACCGGGGAGCTGTTTTTT
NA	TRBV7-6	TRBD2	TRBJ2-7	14	CASSPSGGGREQYF	TGTGCCAGCAGCCCTAGCGGGGGGGGGAGAGAGCAGTACTTC
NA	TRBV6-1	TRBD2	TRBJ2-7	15	CASSEDPSGTYEQYF	TGTGCCAGCAGTGAAGACCCTAGCGGGACATACGAGCAGTACTTC
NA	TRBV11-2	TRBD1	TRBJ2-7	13	CASSATGVIEQYF	TGTGCCAGCAGCGCAACAGGGGTAATCGAGCAGTACTTC